A single sample gave rise to the 5 T cell receptor beta chains below, sequenced in a study of CD8+CD57+ T cells in acquired aplastic anemia. Genomic DNA acted as the template from which TCR beta VDJ combination and CDR3 sequence profiling were carried out. TCRdb independently ran MiXCR on the reads; one entry per CDR3 protein. Found here are 150,000 to 180,000 distinct CDR3 sequences, just over 50% of them singletons; the top ten hold 12%. Previously, flow cytometry had revealed CD8+CD57+ cell expansion in the patients chosen for sequencing. Sequencing was carried out using sorted CD4+, CD8+, or CD8+CD57+ T cells (not recorded which) from PBMCs. The receptors come from a human donor with aplastic anemia.

This rearrangement joins TRBV19 to TRBJ2-1; TRBD1 matches 8 bases. Germline CDR1 reads LNHDA; CDR2 reads SQIVND (reference sequence). The CDR3 spans 13 residues. V gave up 5 bases and J gave up 7 bases; unmatched junction bases: 4. CDR3 protein: CASSGWDRNEQFF. The CDR3 region has the DNA TGTGCCAGTAGTGGATGGGACAGGAATGAGCAGTTCTTC.

This clonotype was found many times. This chain uses TRBV12-3 or TRBV12-4 with TRBJ1-5; D may be TRBD1 (5 bases). V lost 8 bases and J lost 11, with 25 bases in between. The CDR3 loop spans 15 amino acids. The CDR3 region has the DNA TGTGCCAGCCTCACGGGGGGGATGTGGGTAGGGACCCAGCATTTT. It encodes CASLTGGMWVGTQHF.

This clonotype has just one count. This chain uses TRBV4-3 with TRBJ2-7; tentative D call: TRBD2 (5 bases). Between the trimmed V and J ends, which lost 1 base and 2 bases, there was a span of 9 bases. The CDR3 length is 14 residues. CDR1 and CDR2 (germline): LGHNA, YSLEER. CDR3 protein: CASSQGTPTYEQYF. DNA of the CDR3: TGCGCCAGCAGCCAAGGGACTCCGACCTACGAGCAGTACTTC.

The chain couples TRBV10-3 to TRBJ1-6, with D unresolved. The CDR3 runs to 14 residues. Germline V gives CDR1 ENHRY, CDR2 SYGVKD. Between the trimmed V and J ends, which lost 7 bases and 5 bases, there was a span of 12 bases. The CDR3 loop is CAITRTVNNSPLHF. The CDR3 DNA sequence: TGTGCCATCACCCGGACGGTAAATAATTCACCCCTCCACTTT.

This chain joins TRBV19 and TRBJ1-3; D ambiguous. Trimming pared 3 bases from V and 4 bases from J, leaving 16 bases between. The CDR3 contains 16 residues. Germline CDR1 reads LNHDA; CDR2 reads SQIVND (reference sequence). In nucleotides, the CDR3 is TGTGCCAGTAGTATTTCGAACAGCGTACTCGGAAACACCATATATTTT. It specifies CASSISNSVLGNTIYF.